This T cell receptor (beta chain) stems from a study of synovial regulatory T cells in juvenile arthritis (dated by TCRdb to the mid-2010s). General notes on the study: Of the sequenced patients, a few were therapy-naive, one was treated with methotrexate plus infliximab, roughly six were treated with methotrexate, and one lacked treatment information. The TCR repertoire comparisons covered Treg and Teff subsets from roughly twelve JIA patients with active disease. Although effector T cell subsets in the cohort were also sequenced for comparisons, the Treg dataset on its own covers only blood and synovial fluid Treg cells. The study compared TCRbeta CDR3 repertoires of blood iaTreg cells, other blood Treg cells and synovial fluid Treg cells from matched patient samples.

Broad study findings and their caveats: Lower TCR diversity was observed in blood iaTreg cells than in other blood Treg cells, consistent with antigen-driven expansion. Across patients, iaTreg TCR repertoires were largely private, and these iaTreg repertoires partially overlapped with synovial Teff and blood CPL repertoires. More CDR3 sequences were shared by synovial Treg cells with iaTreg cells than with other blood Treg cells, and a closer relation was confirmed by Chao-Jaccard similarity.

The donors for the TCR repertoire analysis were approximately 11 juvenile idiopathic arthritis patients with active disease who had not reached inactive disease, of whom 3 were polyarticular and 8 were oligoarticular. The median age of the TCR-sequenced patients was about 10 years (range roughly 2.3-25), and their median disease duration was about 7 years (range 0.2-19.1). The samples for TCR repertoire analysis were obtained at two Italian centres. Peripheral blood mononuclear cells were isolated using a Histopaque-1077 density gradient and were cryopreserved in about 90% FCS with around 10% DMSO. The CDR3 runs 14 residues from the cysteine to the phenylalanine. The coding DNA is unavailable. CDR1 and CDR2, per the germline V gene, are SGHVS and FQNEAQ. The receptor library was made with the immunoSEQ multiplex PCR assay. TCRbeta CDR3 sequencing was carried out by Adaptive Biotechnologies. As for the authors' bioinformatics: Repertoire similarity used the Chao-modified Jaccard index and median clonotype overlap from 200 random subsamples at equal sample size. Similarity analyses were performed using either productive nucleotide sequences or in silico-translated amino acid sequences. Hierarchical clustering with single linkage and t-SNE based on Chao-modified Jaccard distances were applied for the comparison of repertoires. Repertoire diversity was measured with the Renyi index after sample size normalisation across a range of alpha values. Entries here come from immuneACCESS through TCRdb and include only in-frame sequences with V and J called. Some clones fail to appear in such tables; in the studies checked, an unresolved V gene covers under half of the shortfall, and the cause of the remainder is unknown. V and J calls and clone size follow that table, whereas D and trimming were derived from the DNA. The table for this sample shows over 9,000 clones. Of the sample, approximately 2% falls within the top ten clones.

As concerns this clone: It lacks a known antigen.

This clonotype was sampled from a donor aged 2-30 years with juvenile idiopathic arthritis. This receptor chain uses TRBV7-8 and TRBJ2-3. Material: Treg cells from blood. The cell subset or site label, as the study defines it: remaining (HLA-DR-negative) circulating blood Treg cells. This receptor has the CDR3 CASSLSGSTDTQYF. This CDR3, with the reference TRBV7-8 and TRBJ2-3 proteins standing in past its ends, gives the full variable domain GAGVSQSPRYKVAKRGQDVALRCDPISGHVSLFWYQQALGQGPEFLTYFQNEAQLDKSGLPSDRFFAERPEGSVSTLKIQRTQQEDSAVYLCASSLSGSTDTQYFGPGTRLTVL.